A selection of T cell receptor beta chains follows, all from one sample in a study of T cells in Graves' hyperthyroidism and ophthalmopathy. TCRdb reanalysed the multiplex PCR reads using MiXCR and keeps one entry per CDR3 protein. This sample has fewer than 450,000 distinct CDR3 sequences, with about 17% found just once. Specimen: blood. All receptors come from a woman between 25 and 40 years old with Graves' hyperthyroidism that later progressed to Graves' ophthalmopathy. The CDR3 runs from the conserved cysteine through the conserved F or W. D genes are given only for firm matches. A row's size may be missing; if present it is once, few, many or a size class.

TRBD2	TRBV12-3/TRBV12-4	16	TRBJ2-2	many	CASSDEAGGLTGELFF	TGTGCCAGCAGTGATGAAGCGGGGGGGCTGACCGGGGAGCTGTTTTTT
-	TRBV11-2	13	TRBJ1-1	many	CASSPTRQVGAFF	TGTGCCAGCAGCCCGACTCGACAGGTTGGAGCTTTCTTT
-	TRBV7-2	16	TRBJ2-5	many	CASSLYPGSHQETQYF	TGTGCCAGCAGCTTATACCCAGGGAGCCACCAAGAGACCCAGTACTTC
-	TRBV5-1	13	TRBJ1-2	few	CASSLNRVHGYTF	TGCGCCAGCAGCCTAAACAGGGTCCATGGCTACACCTTC
TRBD1	TRBV20-1	13	TRBJ2-3	many	CSAGPGQEDTQYF	TGCAGTGCGGGCCCGGGACAGGAGGATACGCAGTATTTT
TRBD2	TRBV28	16	TRBJ2-7	many	CASSLFPRLAGNEQYF	TGTGCCAGCAGTTTATTCCCTCGACTAGCGGGTAACGAGCAGTACTTC
-	TRBV14	15	TRBJ2-1	many	CASSLRRSSYNEQFF	TGTGCCAGCAGCCTGCGTCGAAGCTCCTACAATGAGCAGTTCTTC
-	TRBV11-1	13	TRBJ1-5	many	CASSLESDQPQHF	TGTGCCAGCAGCTTAGAATCCGATCAGCCCCAGCATTTT
-	TRBV9	15	TRBJ2-2	few	CASSVGQLNTGELFF	TGTGCCAGCAGCGTAGGTCAGCTTAACACCGGGGAGCTGTTTTTT
-	TRBV6-2/TRBV6-3	16	TRBJ2-1	many	CASSYVLVSLYNEQFF	TGTGCCAGCAGTTACGTGCTAGTAAGTCTGTACAATGAGCAGTTCTTC
-	TRBV28	13	TRBJ2-5	many	CASSLTVQETQYF	TGTGCCAGCAGTTTAACAGTCCAAGAGACCCAGTACTTC
-	TRBV19	14	TRBJ2-7	few	CASSSLSSSYEQYF	TGTGCCAGTAGTTCGTTATCCTCCTCCTACGAGCAGTACTTC
-	TRBV19	16	TRBJ1-6	many	CASSIVGGRGNSPLHF	TGTGCCAGTAGTATAGTCGGGGGTCGTGGCAATTCACCCCTCCACTTT
-	TRBV10-3	11	TRBJ1-1	-	CAIRGYTEAFF	TGTGCCATCAGAGGATACACTGAAGCTTTCTTT
-	TRBV27	15	TRBJ2-7	many	CASSLSDSTRGEQYF	TGTGCCAGCAGTTTATCCGACAGTACACGGGGCGAGCAGTACTTC
-	TRBV4-2	13	TRBJ1-2	-	CASSRQFNYGYTF	TGTGCCAGCAGCCGACAGTTTAACTATGGCTACACCTTC
-	TRBV6-5	12	TRBJ1-1	many	CASSHSGTEAFF	TGTGCCAGCAGTCACTCGGGGACTGAAGCTTTCTTT
-	TRBV18	15	TRBJ2-1	few	CASSPLGPQDNEQFF	TGTGCCAGCTCACCACTCGGCCCCCAAGACAATGAGCAGTTCTTC
-	TRBV28	14	TRBJ1-2	many	CASSPNELVYGYTF	TGTGCCAGCAGCCCCAATGAGTTGGTCTATGGCTACACCTTC
TRBD1	TRBV9	16	TRBJ1-2	-	CASSVDLDRANYGYTF	TGTGCCAGCAGCGTAGATCTGGACAGGGCTAACTATGGCTACACCTTC
-	TRBV4-1	16	TRBJ1-6	few	CASSQASGLTNSPLHF	TGCGCCAGCAGCCAAGCTTCGGGACTGACAAATTCACCCCTCCACTTT
-	TRBV5-1	13	TRBJ2-1	many	CASSPRQSNEQFF	TGCGCCAGCAGCCCCCGACAGAGCAATGAGCAGTTCTTC
TRBD1	TRBV6-1	16	TRBJ2-3	-	CASSENLFRGQDTQYF	TGTGCCAGCAGTGAAAATCTGTTCAGGGGGCAAGATACGCAGTATTTT
TRBD2	TRBV2	16	TRBJ2-2	-	CASRGGTSGGHGELFF	TGTGCCAGCAGGGGCGGGACTAGCGGGGGCCACGGGGAGCTGTTTTTT
TRBD2	TRBV28	13	TRBJ2-5	many	CAMGGSDRETQYF	TGTGCCATGGGCGGGAGTGATAGAGAGACCCAGTACTTC
TRBD1	TRBV10-3	13	TRBJ1-2	-	CAIYEDRGYGYTF	TGTGCGATCTATGAGGACAGGGGCTATGGCTACACCTTC
-	TRBV5-1	15	TRBJ2-3	many	CASSFPPESTDTQYF	TGCGCCAGCAGCTTCCCCCCGGAGAGCACAGATACGCAGTATTTT
TRBD1	TRBV5-1	17	TRBJ2-7	-	CASSLGTGGQSSYEQYF	TGCGCCAGCAGCTTGGGGACAGGGGGACAAAGCTCCTACGAGCAGTACTTC
TRBD1	TRBV28	13	TRBJ2-7	many	CAIDRTGGNEQYF	TGTGCCATAGATCGGACAGGAGGTAACGAGCAGTACTTC
-	TRBV5-1	15	TRBJ1-1	many	CASSSGQQRGTEAFF	TGCGCCAGCAGCTCTGGACAGCAAAGGGGCACTGAAGCTTTCTTT
-	TRBV5-6	16	TRBJ1-5	many	CASSLAAQGGNQPQHF	TGTGCCAGCAGCTTGGCCGCGCAGGGAGGGAATCAGCCCCAGCATTTT
-	TRBV5-1	16	TRBJ2-7	many	CASSLVETADDYEQYF	TGCGCCAGCAGCTTGGTAGAAACAGCGGATGACTACGAGCAGTACTTC
-	TRBV2	14	TRBJ1-5	many	CASQRTASNQPQHF	TGTGCCAGTCAGAGGACAGCTAGCAATCAGCCCCAGCATTTT
-	TRBV30	13	TRBJ2-2	-	CAWSFSNTGELFF	TGTGCCTGGAGTTTCTCGAACACCGGGGAGCTGTTTTTT
-	TRBV6-1	15	TRBJ1-6	many	CASSSSGLGNSPLHF	TGTGCCAGCAGCTCCTCAGGGTTAGGGAATTCACCCCTCCACTTT
TRBD1	TRBV6-1	14	TRBJ2-5	once	CASSGDSGQETQYF	TGTGCCAGCAGTGGGGACAGTGGACAAGAGACCCAGTACTTC
-	TRBV20-1	13	TRBJ2-7	many	CSASGTTSYEQYF	TGCAGTGCCTCCGGGACCACTTCCTACGAGCAGTACTTC
-	TRBV28	18	TRBJ1-6	many	CASSLRDILLSYNSPLHF	TGTGCCAGCAGTTTAAGGGACATCCTTCTCTCCTATAATTCACCCCTCCACTTT
-	TRBV9	13	TRBJ1-6	many	CASSVESNSPLHF	TGTGCCAGCAGCGTAGAGAGTAATTCACCCCTCCACTTT
TRBD1	TRBV7-2	14	TRBJ1-4	many	CASSFDRGGEKLFF	TGTGCCAGCAGCTTTGACAGGGGAGGTGAAAAACTGTTTTTT
-	TRBV12-3/TRBV12-4	14	TRBJ2-1	many	CASRKGSGAEEQFF	TGTGCCAGCCGCAAGGGCTCGGGGGCGGAAGAGCAGTTCTTC
-	TRBV10-2	16	TRBJ1-1	many	CASSELWQGLNTEAFF	TGCGCCAGCAGTGAGTTGTGGCAGGGCTTGAACACTGAAGCTTTCTTT
TRBD2	TRBV10-3	17	TRBJ2-2	many	CAISERGGGTNTGELFF	TGTGCCATCAGTGAGCGGGGCGGGGGGACTAACACCGGGGAGCTGTTTTTT
TRBD2	TRBV6-4	16	TRBJ2-1	-	CASSPNGGEGYNEQFF	TGTGCCAGCAGCCCCAATGGTGGGGAGGGATACAATGAGCAGTTCTTC
-	TRBV13	13	TRBJ2-5	many	CASSSGILGTQYF	TGTGCCAGCAGCTCCGGGATCTTGGGGACCCAGTACTTC
TRBD1	TRBV15	17	TRBJ2-2	few	CATSSRDSHLNTGELFF	TGTGCCACCAGCTCCAGGGACAGCCACTTGAACACCGGGGAGCTGTTTTTT
TRBD1	TRBV14	16	TRBJ1-2	few	CASSQGQGAVYYGYTF	TGTGCCAGCAGCCAAGGACAGGGGGCGGTTTACTATGGCTACACCTTC
-	TRBV7-3	14	TRBJ2-3	many	CASSFGGHTDTQYF	TGCGCCAGCAGTTTCGGGGGACACACAGATACGCAGTATTTT
TRBD1	TRBV9	13	TRBJ2-7	many	CASSVFGTGEQYF	TGTGCCAGCAGCGTATTTGGGACAGGCGAGCAGTACTTC
-	TRBV29-1	14	TRBJ1-2	-	CSVVTAAANYGYTF	TGCAGCGTTGTCACAGCAGCCGCTAACTATGGCTACACCTTC
-	TRBV27	14	TRBJ2-3	once	CASSPGVGTDAQYF	TGTGCCAGCAGCCCAGGGGTTGGCACAGATGCGCAGTATTTT
-	TRBV6-1	15	TRBJ2-7	-	CASRDRGATSYEQYF	TGTGCCAGCAGGGACCGGGGCGCGACCTCCTACGAGCAGTACTTC
TRBD1	TRBV5-1	16	TRBJ2-7	few	CASSGSGQGAMNEQCF	TGCGCCAGCAGCGGGTCGGGGCAGGGGGCTATGAACGAGCAGTGCTTC
-	TRBV20-1	14	TRBJ1-1	many	CSASPGDRNTEAFF	TGCAGTGCATCGCCGGGAGACAGGAACACTGAAGCTTTCTTT